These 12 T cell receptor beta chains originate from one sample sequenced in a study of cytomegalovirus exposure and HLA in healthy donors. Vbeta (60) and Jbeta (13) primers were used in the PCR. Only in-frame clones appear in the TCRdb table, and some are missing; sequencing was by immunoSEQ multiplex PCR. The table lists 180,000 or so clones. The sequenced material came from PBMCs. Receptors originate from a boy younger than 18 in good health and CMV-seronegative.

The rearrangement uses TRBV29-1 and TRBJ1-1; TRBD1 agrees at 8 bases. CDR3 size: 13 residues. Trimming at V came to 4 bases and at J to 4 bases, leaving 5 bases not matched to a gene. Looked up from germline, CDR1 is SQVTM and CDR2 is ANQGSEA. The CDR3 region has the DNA TGCAGCGTTGTTTCGACAGGGGCCACTGAAGCTTTCTTT. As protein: CSVVSTGATEAFF.

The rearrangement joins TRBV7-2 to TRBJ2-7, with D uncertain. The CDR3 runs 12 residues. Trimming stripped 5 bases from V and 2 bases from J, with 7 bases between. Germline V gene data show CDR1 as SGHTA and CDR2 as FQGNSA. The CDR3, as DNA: TGTGCCAGCAGCACTCACCCCTACGAGCAGTACTTC. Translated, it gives CASSTHPYEQYF.

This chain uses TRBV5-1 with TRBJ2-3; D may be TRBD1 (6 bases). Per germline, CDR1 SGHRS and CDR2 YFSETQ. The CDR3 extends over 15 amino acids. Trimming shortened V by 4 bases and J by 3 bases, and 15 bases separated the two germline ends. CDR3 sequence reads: CASSHQQGMTDTQYF. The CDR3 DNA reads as TGCGCCAGCAGCCACCAACAGGGAATGACAGATACGCAGTATTTT.

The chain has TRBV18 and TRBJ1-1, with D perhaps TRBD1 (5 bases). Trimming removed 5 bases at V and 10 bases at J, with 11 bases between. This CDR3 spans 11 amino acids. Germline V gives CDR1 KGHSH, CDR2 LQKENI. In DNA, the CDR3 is TGTGCCAGCTCAGGTTACCAGGGAGCTTTCTTT. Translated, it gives CASSGYQGAFF.

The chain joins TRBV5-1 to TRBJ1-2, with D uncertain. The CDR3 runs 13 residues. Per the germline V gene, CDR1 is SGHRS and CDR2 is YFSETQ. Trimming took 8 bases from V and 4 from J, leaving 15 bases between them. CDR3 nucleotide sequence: TGCGCCAGTAGCACGCCCGGGATCTATGGCTACACCTTC. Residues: CASSTPGIYGYTF.

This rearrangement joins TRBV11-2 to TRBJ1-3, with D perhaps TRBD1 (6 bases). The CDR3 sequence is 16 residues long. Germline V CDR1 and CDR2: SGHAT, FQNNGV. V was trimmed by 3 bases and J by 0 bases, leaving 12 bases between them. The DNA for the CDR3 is TGTGCCAGCAGCTTGCACAGGGTGAGCTCTGGAAACACCATATATTTT. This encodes CASSLHRVSSGNTIYF.

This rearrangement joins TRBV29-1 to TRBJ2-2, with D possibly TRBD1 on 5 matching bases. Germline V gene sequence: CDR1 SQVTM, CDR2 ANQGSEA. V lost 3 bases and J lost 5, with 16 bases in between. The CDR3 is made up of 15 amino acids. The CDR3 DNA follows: TGCAGCGTTGATAGTGGGCAGGGCCTTACCGGGGAGCTGTTTTTT. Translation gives CSVDSGQGLTGELFF.

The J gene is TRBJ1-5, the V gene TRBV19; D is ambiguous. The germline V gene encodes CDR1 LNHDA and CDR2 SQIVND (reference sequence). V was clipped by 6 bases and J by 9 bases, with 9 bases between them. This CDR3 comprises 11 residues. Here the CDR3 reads CASSQTGPQHF. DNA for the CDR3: TGTGCCAGTAGCCAGACTGGGCCCCAGCATTTT.

CDR3 loop: CASSPDRGPLIFNYEQYF. CDR3 bases: TGTGCCAGCAGCCCCGACAGGGGCCCCCTGATCTTCAACTACGAGCAGTACTTC. The chain uses TRBV28 and TRBJ2-7; TRBD1 matches 8 bases. V was pared by 6 bases and J by 3 bases, with 19 bases of the junction left unmatched. The germline V gene encodes CDR1 MDHEN and CDR2 SYDVKM. The CDR3 runs to 18 residues.

The CDR3 here is CASSLDRQLSGNTIYF. The CDR3 DNA reads TGTGCCAGCAGCTTAGATAGACAGCTCTCTGGAAACACCATATATTTT. The V call is TRBV7-6, the J call TRBJ1-3; perhaps TRBD1 as D (5 bases). The germline gives CDR1 SGHVS, CDR2 FNYEAQ. CDR3 size: 16 residues. Trimming left V 1 base short and J 0 bases short, with 10 bases between.

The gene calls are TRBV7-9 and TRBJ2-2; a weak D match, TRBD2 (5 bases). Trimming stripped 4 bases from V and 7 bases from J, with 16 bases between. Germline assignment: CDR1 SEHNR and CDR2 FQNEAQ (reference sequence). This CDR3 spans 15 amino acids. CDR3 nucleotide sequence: TGTGCCAGCAGCTCCGGACCAGCGGTCGTCGGGGAGCTGTTTTTT. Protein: CASSSGPAVVGELFF.

The DNA for the CDR3 is TGTGCCAGCAGCCAAGAGAGAGGGTACCAGCCCCAGCATTTT. Translation gives CASSQERGYQPQHF. J is TRBJ1-5 and V is TRBV4-2, with unresolved D. Deletions cut 0 bases from V and 7 bases from J, with 10 bases between. The CDR3 is 14 amino acids. Germline assignment: CDR1 LGHNA and CDR2 YNFKEQ.